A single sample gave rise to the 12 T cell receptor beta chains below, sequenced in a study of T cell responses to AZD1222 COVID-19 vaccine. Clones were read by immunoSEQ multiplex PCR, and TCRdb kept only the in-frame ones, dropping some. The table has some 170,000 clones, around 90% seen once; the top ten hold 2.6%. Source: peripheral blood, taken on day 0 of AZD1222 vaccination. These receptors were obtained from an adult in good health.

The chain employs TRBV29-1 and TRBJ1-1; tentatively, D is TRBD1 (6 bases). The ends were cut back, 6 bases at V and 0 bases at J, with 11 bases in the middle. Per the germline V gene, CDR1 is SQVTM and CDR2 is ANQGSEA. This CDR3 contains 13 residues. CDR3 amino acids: CSVIGGLNTEAFF. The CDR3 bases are TGCAGCGTCATCGGGGGCCTGAACACTGAAGCTTTCTTT. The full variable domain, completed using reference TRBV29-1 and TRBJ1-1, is SAVISQKPSRDICQRGTSLTIQCQVDSQVTMMFWYRQQPGQSLTLIATANQGSEATYESGFVIDKFPISRPNLTFSTLTVSNMSPEDSSIYLCSVIGGLNTEAFFGQGTRLTVV.

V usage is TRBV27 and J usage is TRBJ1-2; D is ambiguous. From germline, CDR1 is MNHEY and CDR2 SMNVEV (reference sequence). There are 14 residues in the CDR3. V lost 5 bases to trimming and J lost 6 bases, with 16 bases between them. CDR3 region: CASSPRINYHGYTF. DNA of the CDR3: TGTGCCAGCAGTCCGCGTATTAACTATCATGGCTACACCTTC.

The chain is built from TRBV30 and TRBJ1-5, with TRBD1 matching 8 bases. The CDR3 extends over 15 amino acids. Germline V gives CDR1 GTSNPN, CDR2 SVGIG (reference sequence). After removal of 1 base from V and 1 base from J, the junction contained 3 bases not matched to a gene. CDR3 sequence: CAWSGRGLSNQPQHF. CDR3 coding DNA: TGTGCCTGGAGTGGCAGGGGGCTAAGCAATCAGCCCCAGCATTTT. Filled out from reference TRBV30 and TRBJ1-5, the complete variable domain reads SQTIHQWPATLVQPVGSPLSLECTVEGTSNPNLYWYRQAAGRGLQLLFYSVGIGQISSEVPQNLSASRPQDRQFILSSKKLLLSDSGFYLCAWSGRGLSNQPQHFGDGTRLSIL.

This CDR3 reads CASSLRTGGLETQYF. CDR3 in DNA: TGTGCCAGCAGCTTGAGGACAGGGGGGTTGGAGACCCAGTACTTC. The chain combines TRBV5-4 with TRBJ2-5, with TRBD1 matching over 10 bases. This CDR3 spans 15 amino acids. Looked up from germline, CDR1 is SGHNT and CDR2 is YYREEE (reference sequence). With V trimmed by 1 base and J by 5 bases, 5 bases remained unmatched.

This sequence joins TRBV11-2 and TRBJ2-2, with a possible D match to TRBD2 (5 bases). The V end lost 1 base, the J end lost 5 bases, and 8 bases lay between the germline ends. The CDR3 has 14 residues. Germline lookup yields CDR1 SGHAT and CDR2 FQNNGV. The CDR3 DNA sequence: TGTGCCAGCAGCTTAGTCGAGGGAACCGGGGAGCTGTTTTTT. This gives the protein CASSLVEGTGELFF.

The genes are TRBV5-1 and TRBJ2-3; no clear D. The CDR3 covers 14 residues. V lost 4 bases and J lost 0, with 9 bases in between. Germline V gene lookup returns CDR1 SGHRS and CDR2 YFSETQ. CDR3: CASSPPDSTDTQYF. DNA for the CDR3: TGCGCCAGCAGCCCACCAGACAGCACAGATACGCAGTATTTT.

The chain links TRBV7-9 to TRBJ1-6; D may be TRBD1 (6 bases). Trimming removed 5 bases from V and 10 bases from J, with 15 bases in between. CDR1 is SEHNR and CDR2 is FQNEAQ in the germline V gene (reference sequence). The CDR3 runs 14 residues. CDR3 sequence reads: CASSLQGFGSPLHF. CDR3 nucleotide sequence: TGTGCCAGCAGCCTACAGGGATTTGGGTCACCCCTCCACTTT. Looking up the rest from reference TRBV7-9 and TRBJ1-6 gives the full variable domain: DTGVSQNPRHKITKRGQNVTFRCDPISEHNRLYWYRQTLGQGPEFLTYFQNEAQLEKSRLLSDRFSAERPKGSFSTLEIQRTEQGDSAMYLCASSLQGFGSPLHFGNGTRLTVT.

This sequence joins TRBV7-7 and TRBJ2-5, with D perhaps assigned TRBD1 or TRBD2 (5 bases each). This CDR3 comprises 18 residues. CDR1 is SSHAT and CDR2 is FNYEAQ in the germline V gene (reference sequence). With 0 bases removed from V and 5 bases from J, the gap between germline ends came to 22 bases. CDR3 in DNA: TGTGCCAGCAGCTTAGCGAGGGCGGCAGGGTACGGCGGGGAGACCCAGTACTTC. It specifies CASSLARAAGYGGETQYF.

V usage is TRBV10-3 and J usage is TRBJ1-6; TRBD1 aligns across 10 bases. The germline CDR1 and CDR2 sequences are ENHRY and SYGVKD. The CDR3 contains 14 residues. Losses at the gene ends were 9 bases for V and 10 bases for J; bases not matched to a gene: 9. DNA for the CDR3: TGTGCCATTGCAACCGACAGGGGGCCGTCACCCCTCCACTTT. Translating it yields CAIATDRGPSPLHF.

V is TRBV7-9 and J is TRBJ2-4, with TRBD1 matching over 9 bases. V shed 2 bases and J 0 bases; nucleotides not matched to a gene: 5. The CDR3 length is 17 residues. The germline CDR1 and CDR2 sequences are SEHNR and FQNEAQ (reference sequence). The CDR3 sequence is CASSLTTGGEAKNIQYF. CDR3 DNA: TGTGCCAGCAGCTTAACCACAGGGGGCGAAGCCAAAAACATTCAGTACTTC.

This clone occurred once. The CDR3, as DNA: TGTGCCAGCAGCCCGACGGGACAGGGGATCGGTGAAAAACTGTTTTTT. Its translation: CASSPTGQGIGEKLFF. The chain couples TRBV5-4 to TRBJ1-4; 10 nucleotides agree with TRBD1. This CDR3 is built from 16 residues. The germline V gene encodes CDR1 SGHNT and CDR2 YYREEE (reference sequence). V was clipped by 4 bases and J by 7 bases; unmatched bases: 10. Full variable domain (remainder filled in from reference TRBV5-4 and TRBJ1-4): ETGVTQSPTHLIKTRGQQVTLRCSSQSGHNTVSWYQQALGQGPQFIFQYYREEENGRGNFPPRFSGLQFPNYSSELNVNALELDDSALYLCASSPTGQGIGEKLFFGSGTQLSVL.

The CDR3 sequence: CASSLGGGLDEQFF. Written as DNA, the CDR3 is TGTGCCAGCAGCCTGGGGGGAGGGTTGGATGAGCAGTTCTTC. The chain combines TRBV9 with TRBJ2-1, with 7 bases aligning to TRBD2. Germline CDR1 is SGDLS and CDR2 is YYNGEE. The ends lost 4 bases at V and 8 bases at J; junction bases unmatched: 9. This CDR3 has 14 amino acids.